This TCR beta chain was captured by sequencing in a study of blood T cell repertoires in COVID-19. About the study: Material from acute and convalescent COVID-19 was sourced from the United States, Italy and Spain. PBMCs, B-cell-depleted T cells, or T cells were the source of the cDNA or gDNA that made up the material.

The CDR3 length is 14 residues. The V gene's germline CDR1 is SGDLS and CDR2 YYNGEE. Unmatched junction bases numbered 6, after V lost 3 bases and J lost 4 bases. Study processing details: Nucleated cell number was recorded as an estimate derived from reference gene primer amplification. Profiled with immunoSEQ multiplex PCR; TCRdb holds only in-frame clones, not every one. V and J calls and clone size are those listed in that table; D and trimming were worked out from the DNA. This table has tens of thousands of clones, about nine tenths appearing once. The source material was peripheral blood. This chain links TRBV9 with TRBJ1-1; TRBD1 matches at 7 bases. The TCR was taken from an elderly woman with acute or convalescent COVID-19. CDR3 sequence: CASSAGQWGTEAFF. CDR3 nucleotide sequence: TGTGCCAGCAGCGCGGGACAGTGGGGCACTGAAGCTTTCTTT.